The 21 T cell receptor beta chains in this list originate from one sample, sequenced in a study of spatial heterogeneity in lung cancer. From the 5' RACE reads, TCRdb called clonotypes with MiXCR, one entry per CDR3 protein. The sample has under 14,000 distinct CDR3 sequences, 6.3% seen once; the top ten hold 25% to 35%. Time point indicated: sample taken at primary tumor resection. Frozen PBMC, nontumor lung or tumor provided whole RNA, which was sequenced unsorted. Source: PBMCs, taken at surgery. The receptors derive from a male donor with early-stage non-small cell lung cancer.

This clonotype qualifies as medium-sized. Being off target in a library aimed at alpha chains, this beta chain has a size of little meaning. The chain employs TRBV14 and TRBJ2-7; D call uncertain. This CDR3 comprises 13 residues. The germline V gene has CDR1 SGHDN and CDR2 FVKESK. V was pared by 3 bases and J by 6 bases, with 12 bases between. This CDR3 reads CASSQLQTSEQYF. DNA for the CDR3: TGTGCCAGCAGCCAGCTCCAAACTTCCGAGCAGTACTTC.

This clonotype was seen at least ten times. As an off-target read in a library built for alpha chains, this beta chain has a frequency of little significance. The rearrangement links TRBV5-6 to TRBJ1-5; D remains unclear. CDR1 and CDR2 from the germline V gene are SGHDT and YYEEEE. The CDR3 has 16 amino acids. V lost 0 bases, J lost 0 bases, and 10 bases lay in between. This CDR3 is CASSLGGPNSNQPQHF. The DNA of the CDR3 is TGTGCCAGCAGCTTGGGAGGCCCAAATAGCAATCAGCCCCAGCATTTT.

This clonotype was recorded many times. In a library made to pick up alpha chains, this beta chain is a stray read with a size that means little. The chain has TRBV29-1 and TRBJ2-2, with D perhaps TRBD2 (6 bases). Germline CDR1 reads SQVTM; CDR2 reads ANQGSEA. CDR3 length: 13 amino acids. Trimming removed 6 bases at V and 5 bases at J, with 13 bases between. CDR3 DNA sequence: TGCAGCGTGGATAAGGAGGGAACCGGGGAGCTGTTTTTT. Translation gives CSVDKEGTGELFF.

In this sample, this clonotype is medium-sized. The library was built for alpha chains, so this beta chain is an off-target read and its size means little. The chain carries TRBV3-1 and TRBJ2-7, with D possibly being TRBD1 (6 bases). Trimming took 2 bases from V and 5 from J, leaving 10 bases between them. The length of the CDR3 is 13 residues. Per germline, CDR1 LGHDT and CDR2 YNNKEL (reference sequence). This CDR3 is CASSQRQGNEQYF. CDR3 bases: TGTGCCAGCAGCCAACGGCAGGGGAACGAGCAGTACTTC.

Ten or more counts support this clonotype. The library was designed around alpha chains, so this beta chain is a stray read whose abundance carries little weight. CDR3 amino acids: CASSQARAHEQYF. The CDR3 DNA reads TGTGCCAGCAGCCAAGCCAGGGCCCACGAGCAGTACTTC. The chain joins TRBV3-1 to TRBJ2-7; D may be TRBD1 (5 bases). Trimming left V 1 base short and J 5 bases short, with 9 bases between. CDR1 and CDR2 from the germline V gene are LGHDT and YNNKEL (reference sequence). The CDR3 runs to 13 residues.

In this sample, this clonotype turned up a few times. Because this beta chain is a stray read in a library intended to capture alpha chains, its abundance should not be given much weight. The V gene is TRBV2, the J gene TRBJ2-5; D is unresolved. Per the germline V gene, CDR1 is SNHLY and CDR2 is FYNNEI. V dropped 2 bases and J dropped 2 bases, with 3 bases sitting between them. The length of the CDR3 is 12 residues. The CDR3 sequence: CASSERQETQYF. The CDR3 DNA is TGTGCCAGCAGTGAACGTCAAGAGACCCAGTACTTC.

This clonotype was counted ten times or more. Within a library made for alpha chains, this beta chain is off target, and its count is uninformative. J is TRBJ2-1 and V is TRBV10-3, with 8 bases lining up with TRBD2. Germline trimming cut 3 bases from V and 2 bases from J; bases unmatched to any gene: 3. CDR1 and CDR2 (germline): ENHRY, SYGVKD. The CDR3 loop spans 15 amino acids. CDR3 in amino acids: CAISDPGGAYNEQFF. CDR3 coding DNA: TGTGCCATCAGTGACCCCGGGGGGGCCTACAATGAGCAGTTCTTC.

This clonotype has a count of ten or more. Little can be read into the size of this beta chain, an off-target read in a library designed for alpha chains. This chain joins TRBV7-6 and TRBJ2-2; D is possibly TRBD1 (6 bases). The CDR3 sequence is 17 residues long. Per the germline V gene, CDR1 is SGHVS and CDR2 is FNYEAQ. With 2 bases removed from V and 1 base from J, the gap between germline ends came to 14 bases. In nucleotides, the CDR3 is TGTGCCAGCAGCTTATGGTTTGGACAGCAGAACACCGGGGAGCTGTTTTTT. It specifies CASSLWFGQQNTGELFF.

This clonotype was seen a few times. This beta chain is off target for a library built for alpha chains, so its abundance means little. The chain carries TRBV11-2 and TRBJ2-2, with 11 bases aligning to TRBD2. Germline values: CDR1 SGHAT, CDR2 FQNNGV. The CDR3 loop spans 15 amino acids. V lost 5 bases to trimming and J lost 1 base; unmatched junction nucleotides: 0. The CDR3 nucleotides read TGTGCCAGCAGCGGACTAGCGGGGAACACCGGGGAGCTGTTTTTT. Translating it yields CASSGLAGNTGELFF. Using reference TRBV11-2 and TRBJ2-2 for the parts outside the CDR3, the full variable domain is EAGVAQSPRYKIIEKRQSVAFWCNPISGHATLYWYQQILGQGPKLLIQFQNNGVVDDSQLPKDRFSAERLKGVDSTLKIQPAKLEDSAVYLCASSGLAGNTGELFFGEGSRLTVL.

With regard to this clonotype: This beta chain turned up in a library designed for alpha chains; as an off-target read, its abundance says little. The genes are TRBV7-8 and TRBJ2-5; 7 bases line up with TRBD2. With V trimmed by 5 bases and J by 1 base, 7 bases remained unmatched. In germline, CDR1 is SGHVS, CDR2 FQNEAQ. This CDR3 is 15 amino acids long. Written as DNA, the CDR3 is TGTGCCAGCAGCCCAAGGCGGGGGATCCAAGAGACCCAGTACTTC. Translation gives CASSPRRGIQETQYF. Using reference TRBV7-8 and TRBJ2-5 for the parts outside the CDR3, the full variable domain is GAGVSQSPRYKVAKRGQDVALRCDPISGHVSLFWYQQALGQGPEFLTYFQNEAQLDKSGLPSDRFFAERPEGSVSTLKIQRTQQEDSAVYLCASSPRRGIQETQYFGPGTRLLVL.

This clonotype was observed many times. This beta chain is a stray read from a library made for alpha chains; its abundance is not meaningful. The J gene is TRBJ1-1, the V gene TRBV27; D not certain. The CDR3 runs to 14 residues. In germline, CDR1 is MNHEY, CDR2 SMNVEV (reference sequence). With 5 bases removed from V and 5 bases from J, the gap between germline ends came to 15 bases. CDR3 residues: CASSAFWSGTEAFF. The CDR3 bases are TGTGCCAGCAGTGCCTTTTGGTCGGGGACTGAAGCTTTCTTT.

In the case of this clonotype: A library made for alpha chains picked up this beta chain off target, so its size means little. The chain recombines TRBV12-3 or TRBV12-4 with TRBJ2-1, with 7 bases matching TRBD2. The V gene end was trimmed by 7 bases and the J gene end by 0 bases; junction bases not matched to a gene: 3. The CDR3 consists of 14 residues. The CDR3 DNA reads TGTGCCAGCAAGGGCGGGAGCTCCTACAATGAGCAGTTCTTC. It yields the protein CASKGGSSYNEQFF.

This clonotype was counted ten times or more. This beta chain is a stray sequence in a library constructed for alpha chains; its clone size is not meaningful. The chain links TRBV19 to TRBJ2-3, with D uncertain. Trimming took 5 bases from V and 6 from J, leaving 9 bases between them. This CDR3 contains 12 residues. Germline V lookup: CDR1 LNHDA, CDR2 SQIVND (reference sequence). The CDR3 nucleotides are TGTGCCAGTAGTCTAAGCTTGGATACGCAGTATTTT. Translation gives CASSLSLDTQYF.

About this clonotype: Found in a library prepared for alpha chains, this beta chain is an off-target read, and its abundance has little meaning. The chain uses TRBV9 and TRBJ2-3; weak D call: TRBD1 (6 bases). The CDR3 runs to 15 residues. V lost 0 bases and J 4 bases, leaving 12 bases between the germline ends. Germline CDR1 reads SGDLS; CDR2 reads YYNGEE. This CDR3 is CASSVGEGGPDTQYF. CDR3 nucleotide sequence: TGTGCCAGCAGCGTAGGTGAAGGGGGACCAGATACGCAGTATTTT.

This clonotype has a count of ten or more. The library was built for alpha chains, so this beta chain is an off-target read and its size means little. The chain recombines TRBV30 with TRBJ1-4, with 10 bases lining up with TRBD1. The V and J ends lost 4 bases and 8 bases, in that order; junction bases with no gene match: 7. The CDR3 is made up of 14 amino acids. Germline CDR1 GTSNPN, CDR2 SVGIG (reference sequence). CDR3 sequence (DNA): TGTGCCTGGATCCCGGGACAGGGGAGCGAAAAACTGTTTTTT. This translates into CAWIPGQGSEKLFF.

This clonotype was seen a few times. Within a library made for alpha chains, this beta chain is off target, and its count is uninformative. The chain employs TRBV20-1 and TRBJ2-1, with TRBD2 matching over 11 bases. With 6 bases clipped from V and 0 bases from J, the junction kept 13 bases outside the gene matches. Per the germline V gene, CDR1 is DFQATT and CDR2 is SNEGSKA (reference sequence). The CDR3 runs to 18 residues. CDR3 sequence (DNA): TGCAGTGCCGAGCTCCTTCTGACTAGCGGGACCTCCTACAATGAGCAGTTCTTC. Protein sequence: CSAELLLTSGTSYNEQFF.

Many counts were recorded for this clonotype. This beta chain slipped into a library made for alpha chains as a stray read, so its size is not meaningful. This chain joins TRBV11-2 and TRBJ2-1; D is ambiguous. CDR1 and CDR2 (germline): SGHAT, FQNNGV. The V and J ends lost 1 base and 12 bases respectively, with 16 bases between them. The CDR3 sequence is 14 residues long. CDR3 sequence (DNA): TGTGCCAGCAGCTTAGTAGGTGGGAATTTGGGGCAGTTCTTC. As protein: CASSLVGGNLGQFF.

This clonotype was recorded at least ten times. Little can be read into the size of this beta chain, an off-target read in a library designed for alpha chains. The chain is built from TRBV5-5 and TRBJ2-7, with TRBD1 identical over 8 bases. V shed 4 bases and J 0 bases; nucleotides not matched to a gene: 3. The CDR3 is 14 residues long. The germline V gene encodes CDR1 SGHKS and CDR2 YYEKEE (reference sequence). The CDR3 DNA follows: TGTGCCAGCAGCCGGACAGGGACCTCCTACGAGCAGTACTTC. Amino acids: CASSRTGTSYEQYF.

This clonotype was observed many times. This beta chain slipped into a library made for alpha chains as a stray read, so its size is not meaningful. V gene TRBV6-5 combines with J gene TRBJ2-5; D is perhaps TRBD2 (5 bases). The germline V gene encodes CDR1 MNHEY and CDR2 SVGAGI. The CDR3 loop spans 13 amino acids. V was trimmed by 10 bases and J by 4 bases, leaving 16 bases between them. CDR3 sequence reads: CATFGLARETQYF. In DNA, the CDR3 is TGTGCCACCTTTGGGTTAGCGAGAGAGACCCAGTACTTC.

This clonotype occurred many times. Because the library targeted alpha chains, this beta chain is an off-target read whose size means little. V and J are TRBV12-3 or TRBV12-4 and TRBJ1-1; no clear D gene. The CDR3 length is 14 residues. Trimming left V 6 bases short and J 2 bases short, with 13 bases between. CDR3 sequence: CASRVAGDNTEAFF. In DNA, the CDR3 is TGTGCCAGCAGAGTAGCGGGAGATAACACTGAAGCTTTCTTT.

This clonotype was observed many times. Since it is a stray read in a library aimed at alpha chains, this beta chain has a size that is not meaningful. The genes are TRBV28 and TRBJ1-6; weak D call: TRBD1 (5 bases). The CDR3 extends over 18 amino acids. With 5 bases removed from V and 0 bases from J, the gap between germline ends came to 17 bases. Germline CDR1 reads MDHEN; CDR2 reads SYDVKM. In DNA form, the CDR3 reads TGTGCCAGCAGTCCCGACAGCTTTCAGAGCTCCTATAATTCACCCCTCCACTTT. It encodes CASSPDSFQSSYNSPLHF.